These T cell receptor beta chains were read from a single sample in a study of OX40 agonist ivuxolimab in advanced cancers. Only in-frame clones appear in the TCRdb table, and some are missing; sequencing was by immunoSEQ multiplex PCR. Of approximately 46,000 clones in the sample, approximately 86% were seen once. The material sequenced was CD4+ or CD8+ T cells sorted from blood, taken in a trial of the OX40 agonist ivuxolimab. These receptors were obtained from an adult with an advanced solid tumor such as melanoma, head and neck, liver or kidney cancer. Each CDR3 is given with its conserved first and last residue. The order of the fields is V gene, D gene, clone size, J gene, CDR3 protein, CDR3 DNA. A D gene is named only where the DNA matches it firmly. Size values are once, few and many counts, or a class for expanded clones, and some rows have none.

v_call: TRBV5-6; d_call: NA; clone_size: NA; j_call: TRBJ1-5; cdr3_aa: CASSEYREAGQPQHF; cdr3_nt: TGTGCCAGCAGCGAATACAGGGAGGCAGGTCAGCCCCAGCATTTT
v_call: TRBV6-6; d_call: NA; clone_size: NA; j_call: TRBJ1-1; cdr3_aa: CASSYSAGATEAFF; cdr3_nt: TGTGCCAGCAGTTACTCGGCGGGGGCCACTGAAGCTTTCTTT
v_call: TRBV25-1; d_call: TRBD1; clone_size: NA; j_call: TRBJ1-1; cdr3_aa: CASSGPGTGLMNTEAFF; cdr3_nt: TGTGCCAGCAGTGGCCCAGGGACAGGCTTAATGAACACTGAAGCTTTCTTT
v_call: TRBV11-3; d_call: TRBD1; clone_size: NA; j_call: TRBJ1-1; cdr3_aa: CASPHPPPGRGREAFF; cdr3_nt: TGTGCCAGCCCCCACCCCCCCCCGGGCAGGGGGCGAGAAGCTTTCTTT
v_call: TRBV28; d_call: NA; clone_size: NA; j_call: TRBJ1-3; cdr3_aa: CASTPLLGNTIYF; cdr3_nt: TGTGCCAGCACCCCCCTCCTTGGAAACACCATATATTTT
v_call: TRBV12-5; d_call: NA; clone_size: NA; j_call: TRBJ2-5; cdr3_aa: CASAPRRQETQYF; cdr3_nt: TGTGCTAGTGCCCCGCGGAGGCAAGAGACCCAGTACTTC
v_call: TRBV9; d_call: NA; clone_size: NA; j_call: TRBJ2-3; cdr3_aa: CASSGVGRTDTQYF; cdr3_nt: TGTGCCAGCAGCGGAGTAGGGAGAACAGATACGCAGTATTTT
v_call: TRBV9; d_call: NA; clone_size: NA; j_call: TRBJ2-2; cdr3_aa: CASTRGAGELFF; cdr3_nt: TGTGCCAGCACTCGGGGAGCCGGGGAGCTGTTTTTT
v_call: TRBV12-5; d_call: NA; clone_size: NA; j_call: TRBJ1-1; cdr3_aa: CASGLTREGIGAEAFF; cdr3_nt: TGTGCTAGTGGTTTGACACGGGAGGGTATTGGGGCTGAAGCTTTCTTT
v_call: TRBV7-6; d_call: NA; clone_size: NA; j_call: TRBJ1-1; cdr3_aa: CASALGGGAEAFF; cdr3_nt: TGTGCCAGCGCATTAGGGGGGGGAGCTGAAGCTTTCTTT
v_call: TRBV6-4; d_call: TRBD2; clone_size: medium-sized; j_call: TRBJ2-7; cdr3_aa: CASSLGGGEEQYF; cdr3_nt: TGTGCCAGCAGTCTCGGGGGGGGAGAAGAGCAGTACTTC
v_call: TRBV9; d_call: TRBD2; clone_size: NA; j_call: TRBJ2-3; cdr3_aa: CASSVDGGAKDTQYF; cdr3_nt: TGTGCCAGCAGCGTAGACGGGGGGGCCAAAGATACGCAGTATTTT
v_call: TRBV29-1; d_call: NA; clone_size: NA; j_call: TRBJ1-2; cdr3_aa: CSVTGTEPDGYTF; cdr3_nt: TGCAGCGTTACCGGGACCGAGCCCGATGGCTACACCTTC
v_call: TRBV28; d_call: NA; clone_size: NA; j_call: TRBJ1-4; cdr3_aa: CASSLEVGRGEKLFF; cdr3_nt: TGTGCCAGCAGCCTGGAGGTAGGGAGGGGGGAAAAACTGTTTTTT
v_call: TRBV9; d_call: NA; clone_size: few; j_call: TRBJ2-5; cdr3_aa: CASSPEGVETQYF; cdr3_nt: TGTGCCAGCAGCCCAGAGGGGGTAGAGACCCAGTACTTC
v_call: TRBV4-3; d_call: NA; clone_size: NA; j_call: TRBJ2-3; cdr3_aa: CASSQDGVGTDTQYF; cdr3_nt: TGCGCCAGCAGCCAAGATGGGGTCGGCACAGATACGCAGTATTTT
v_call: TRBV4-3; d_call: TRBD2; clone_size: few; j_call: TRBJ2-5; cdr3_aa: CASSQEIAGAAKETQYF; cdr3_nt: TGCGCCAGCAGCCAAGAAATAGCGGGGGCCGCAAAAGAGACCCAGTACTTC
v_call: TRBV13; d_call: NA; clone_size: NA; j_call: TRBJ2-2; cdr3_aa: CASSEGNTGELFF; cdr3_nt: TGTGCCAGCAGCGAGGGGAACACCGGGGAGCTGTTTTTT
v_call: TRBV18; d_call: NA; clone_size: NA; j_call: TRBJ2-5; cdr3_aa: CASSPQVGGHQETQYF; cdr3_nt: TGTGCCAGCTCACCACAAGTCGGGGGTCACCAAGAGACCCAGTACTTC
v_call: TRBV4-1; d_call: NA; clone_size: once; j_call: TRBJ1-5; cdr3_aa: CASSSLGSGDQPQHF; cdr3_nt: TGCGCCAGCAGCTCCCTGGGGAGCGGGGATCAGCCCCAGCATTTT
v_call: TRBV18; d_call: NA; clone_size: NA; j_call: TRBJ2-5; cdr3_aa: CASSQTGPYRDKRGGEYF; cdr3_nt: TGTGCCAGCTCCCAAACGGGGCCATACCGGGACAAAAGGGGGGGAGAGTACTTC
v_call: TRBV10-2; d_call: NA; clone_size: NA; j_call: TRBJ1-1; cdr3_aa: CASSESLTFF; cdr3_nt: TGCGCCAGCAGTGAGTCCCTAACTTTCTTT
v_call: TRBV5-1; d_call: TRBD1; clone_size: NA; j_call: TRBJ2-7; cdr3_aa: CASSLIGTGTYEQYF; cdr3_nt: TGCGCCAGCAGCTTGATCGGGACAGGGACCTACGAGCAGTACTTC
v_call: TRBV5-3; d_call: NA; clone_size: NA; j_call: TRBJ1-2; cdr3_aa: CARSSPGGGAGYGYTF; cdr3_nt: TGTGCCAGAAGCTCCCCCGGGGGGGGCGCGGGCTATGGCTACACCTTC
v_call: TRBV9; d_call: TRBD2; clone_size: NA; j_call: TRBJ2-2; cdr3_aa: CASSGRLAGGLTGELFF; cdr3_nt: TGTGCCAGCAGCGGAAGACTAGCGGGGGGGCTAACCGGGGAGCTGTTTTTT
v_call: TRBV27; d_call: NA; clone_size: once; j_call: TRBJ1-3; cdr3_aa: CASKLGVSGNTIYF; cdr3_nt: TGTGCCAGCAAACTGGGGGTCTCTGGAAACACCATATATTTT
v_call: TRBV7-9; d_call: TRBD1; clone_size: NA; j_call: TRBJ1-4; cdr3_aa: CASSLARTGRVNEKLFF; cdr3_nt: TGTGCCAGCAGCTTAGCGAGGACAGGGCGGGTTAATGAAAAACTGTTTTTT
v_call: TRBV15; d_call: NA; clone_size: NA; j_call: TRBJ1-2; cdr3_aa: CATSRGPDTHDVYGYTF; cdr3_nt: TGTGCCACCAGCAGAGGGCCGGACACACACGACGTATATGGCTACACCTTC
v_call: TRBV4-2; d_call: NA; clone_size: NA; j_call: TRBJ2-4; cdr3_aa: CASSQEGSGQNIQYF; cdr3_nt: TGTGCCAGCAGCCAAGAGGGTTCTGGGCAAAACATTCAGTACTTC
v_call: TRBV7-9; d_call: NA; clone_size: NA; j_call: TRBJ2-7; cdr3_aa: CASSPESSYEQYF; cdr3_nt: TGTGCCAGCAGCCCTGAGAGCTCCTACGAGCAGTACTTC
v_call: TRBV5-1; d_call: NA; clone_size: once; j_call: TRBJ2-3; cdr3_aa: CASSFWGKSDTQYF; cdr3_nt: TGCGCCAGCAGCTTCTGGGGAAAATCAGATACGCAGTATTTT
v_call: TRBV6-6; d_call: NA; clone_size: NA; j_call: TRBJ1-3; cdr3_aa: CASRFGNTIYF; cdr3_nt: TGTGCCAGCCGCTTCGGAAACACCATATATTTT
v_call: TRBV27; d_call: NA; clone_size: NA; j_call: TRBJ2-1; cdr3_aa: CASSFRSNEQFF; cdr3_nt: TGTGCCAGCAGCTTTAGGAGTAATGAGCAGTTCTTC
v_call: TRBV19; d_call: NA; clone_size: NA; j_call: TRBJ1-5; cdr3_aa: CASTPRGGLNQPQHF; cdr3_nt: TGTGCCAGTACCCCAAGAGGAGGTTTAAATCAGCCCCAGCATTTT
v_call: TRBV25-1; d_call: NA; clone_size: NA; j_call: TRBJ1-1; cdr3_aa: CASSWGRRDTEAFF; cdr3_nt: TGTGCCAGCAGCTGGGGGCGTAGGGACACTGAAGCTTTCTTT
v_call: TRBV11-2; d_call: NA; clone_size: NA; j_call: TRBJ1-2; cdr3_aa: CASSLDLEDSYGYTF; cdr3_nt: TGTGCCAGCAGCTTAGATCTAGAAGACAGCTATGGCTACACCTTC
v_call: TRBV5-4; d_call: NA; clone_size: NA; j_call: TRBJ1-4; cdr3_aa: CASSLGTDREKLFF; cdr3_nt: TGTGCCAGCAGCTTGGGGACAGATCGTGAAAAACTGTTTTTT
v_call: TRBV28; d_call: NA; clone_size: NA; j_call: TRBJ1-1; cdr3_aa: CASSFSGFTEAFF; cdr3_nt: TGTGCCAGCAGTTTCTCCGGATTCACTGAAGCTTTCTTT
v_call: TRBV28; d_call: TRBD1; clone_size: NA; j_call: TRBJ1-2; cdr3_aa: CASSVRGQYYGYTF; cdr3_nt: TGTGCCAGCAGTGTCAGGGGGCAATACTATGGCTACACCTTC
v_call: TRBV9; d_call: TRBD1; clone_size: once; j_call: TRBJ2-3; cdr3_aa: CASSARQGSPDTQYF; cdr3_nt: TGTGCCAGCAGCGCCAGACAGGGATCCCCAGATACGCAGTATTTT
v_call: TRBV12-5; d_call: TRBD2; clone_size: NA; j_call: TRBJ2-3; cdr3_aa: CASMGGVTDTQYF; cdr3_nt: TGTGCTAGTATGGGAGGGGTGACAGATACGCAGTATTTT
v_call: TRBV9; d_call: TRBD1; clone_size: NA; j_call: TRBJ1-1; cdr3_aa: CASSDFPGGAFTEAFF; cdr3_nt: TGTGCCAGCAGCGACTTCCCAGGGGGGGCGTTCACTGAAGCTTTCTTT
v_call: TRBV11-1; d_call: NA; clone_size: NA; j_call: TRBJ1-1; cdr3_aa: CATDNPNMNTEAFF; cdr3_nt: TGTGCCACGGACAATCCGAACATGAACACTGAAGCTTTCTTT
v_call: TRBV5-8; d_call: NA; clone_size: NA; j_call: TRBJ2-5; cdr3_aa: CASSSGLQETQYF; cdr3_nt: TGTGCCAGCAGTTCCGGACTCCAAGAGACCCAGTACTTC
v_call: TRBV4-1; d_call: NA; clone_size: once; j_call: TRBJ1-2; cdr3_aa: CASSPRQGESYYGYTF; cdr3_nt: TGCGCCAGCAGCCCGCGGCAGGGCGAAAGTTACTATGGCTACACCTTC
v_call: TRBV11-2; d_call: NA; clone_size: few; j_call: TRBJ2-5; cdr3_aa: CASSLVPRAEETQYF; cdr3_nt: TGTGCCAGCAGCTTAGTACCCAGGGCGGAGGAGACCCAGTACTTC
v_call: TRBV5-4; d_call: NA; clone_size: NA; j_call: TRBJ2-3; cdr3_aa: CASSLSDPDTQYF; cdr3_nt: TGTGCCAGCAGCTTGTCGGATCCAGATACGCAGTATTTT
v_call: TRBV7-9; d_call: NA; clone_size: NA; j_call: TRBJ1-1; cdr3_aa: CASTSWRDSEVAFF; cdr3_nt: TGTGCCAGCACCTCCTGGAGGGACTCCGAGGTGGCTTTCTTT